This is a list of T cell receptor beta chains from one sample in a study of CD4 T cell repertoires in COVID-19. Sequenced by immunoSEQ multiplex PCR; TCRdb stores in-frame clones only, minus some. Among over a thousand clones listed, 15% to 20% were seen once. For these receptors, no antigen is known. Sequenced material: central memory CD4+ T cells, cultured in vitro, taken after recovery from COVID-19. These receptors came from a human donor who had COVID-19. Each CDR3 is given with its conserved first and last residue. A D gene is named only where the DNA matches it firmly. Part of the rows lack a size; the others show once, few, many or a class for expanded clones.

J | D | size | V | DNA | CDR3
TRBJ2-3 | NA | medium-sized | TRBV2 | TGTGCCAGCATGGGATCTAGCACAGATACGCAGTATTTT | CASMGSSTDTQYF
TRBJ2-7 | NA | medium-sized | TRBV7-9 | TGTGCCAGCAGGGCGGGTCAGTCCTACGAGCAGTACTTC | CASRAGQSYEQYF
TRBJ2-7 | TRBD1 | NA | TRBV9 | TGTGCCAGCAGCGGTAGGACAGGGAGTACCCACGAGCAGTACTTC | CASSGRTGSTHEQYF
TRBJ2-2 | NA | medium-sized | TRBV6-5 | TGTGCCAGCAGCCAGTCCGCCGGGGAGCTGTTTTTT | CASSQSAGELFF
TRBJ2-5 | TRBD2 | few | TRBV13 | TGTGCCAGCAGCCCCCGTTTCACTAGCGTACAAGAGACCCAGTACTTC | CASSPRFTSVQETQYF
TRBJ1-4 | NA | medium-sized | TRBV11-2 | TGTGCCAGCACTCACAATGAAAAACTGTTTTTT | CASTHNEKLFF
TRBJ2-2 | TRBD2 | medium-sized | TRBV5-1 | TGCGCCAGCAGCTCGCTAGCGGGGGGAAACACCGGGGAGCTGTTTTTT | CASSSLAGGNTGELFF
TRBJ1-1 | NA | few | TRBV27 | TGTGCCAGCAGTTTCAGTTCGGGGAACACTGAAGCTTTCTTT | CASSFSSGNTEAFF
TRBJ1-1 | NA | large | TRBV5-1 | TGCGCCAGCAGCTCCAACGCATACACTGAAGCTTTCTTT | CASSSNAYTEAFF
TRBJ2-1 | TRBD2 | NA | TRBV3-1/TRBV3-2 | TGTGCCAGCAGCTGGAGCGGGGGGGAGCAGTTCTTC | CASSWSGGEQFF
TRBJ1-1 | NA | few | TRBV6-1 | TGTGCCAGCAGTTTCCCGGAGCTCAACACTGAAGCTTTCTTT | CASSFPELNTEAFF
TRBJ1-4 | NA | few | TRBV19 | TGTGCCAGTAGTATCAGGACAGAGGACCGAAAACTGTTTTTT | CASSIRTEDRKLFF
TRBJ2-7 | NA | NA | TRBV7-8 | TGTGCCAGCAGCGCCACCCGGGAGAGGGCGAACTACGAGCAGTACTTC | CASSATRERANYEQYF
TRBJ2-7 | TRBD1 | medium-sized | TRBV9 | TGTGCCAGCAGCCCCGGACAGGGCACCTACGAGCAGTACTTC | CASSPGQGTYEQYF
TRBJ2-1 | NA | medium-sized | TRBV10-3 | TGTGCCATCAGTGAGTCCGGCGCGGCCCGTAGCTCCTACAATGAGCAGTTCTTC | CAISESGAARSSYNEQFF
TRBJ2-1 | TRBD2 | medium-sized | TRBV6-2/TRBV6-3 | TGTGCCAGCAGTTACGATAGCGGGAGGGGGCTCTACAATGAGCAGTTCTTC | CASSYDSGRGLYNEQFF
TRBJ2-1 | NA | medium-sized | TRBV19 | TGTGCCAGTAGTTTAGGACCGCTCAATGAGCAGTTCTTC | CASSLGPLNEQFF
TRBJ2-1 | TRBD2 | few | TRBV30 | TGTGCCTGGAGTGTATTTCTAGCGGGAGTTACCTCCTACAATGAGCAGTTCTTC | CAWSVFLAGVTSYNEQFF
TRBJ1-1 | NA | NA | TRBV6-5 | TGTGCCAGCTCTTTTCCAGAAATGAACACTGAAGCTTTCTTT | CASSFPEMNTEAFF
TRBJ1-5 | NA | NA | TRBV6-5 | TGTGCCAGCAGTTACTCGGAGTCCAATCAGCCCCAGCATTTT | CASSYSESNQPQHF
TRBJ1-5 | TRBD1 | large | TRBV29-1 | TGCAGCGTCGCTAGGGACAGTGGCGAGGGTCAGCCCCAGCATTTT | CSVARDSGEGQPQHF
TRBJ2-1 | NA | medium-sized | TRBV18 | TGTGCCAGCTCACCGAGCCCTGGACAAACCAATGAGCAGTTCTTC | CASSPSPGQTNEQFF
TRBJ1-1 | NA | few | TRBV2 | TGTGCCCAGGGGCTTTTTAACACTGAAGCTTTCTTT | CAQGLFNTEAFF
TRBJ2-3 | NA | large | TRBV10-3 | TGTGCCATCAGTACCCGGGGTGAAGATACGCAGTATTTT | CAISTRGEDTQYF
TRBJ1-2 | NA | few | TRBV9 | TGTGCCAGCAGCGCCTACAGGCTCGGAGGCTACACCTTC | CASSAYRLGGYTF
TRBJ1-1 | NA | medium-sized | TRBV27 | TGTGCCAGCAGCCAATCAAAAGGGGCCATGAACACTGAAGCTTTCTTT | CASSQSKGAMNTEAFF
TRBJ1-2 | NA | medium-sized | TRBV7-2 | TGTGCCAGCAGCCCGCGGCCTGGGGAGTCAGGCTATGGCTACACCTTC | CASSPRPGESGYGYTF
TRBJ2-3 | NA | few | TRBV24-1 | TGTGCCACCAGTGAACTGGGGATCAGCCCAGATACGCAGTATTTT | CATSELGISPDTQYF
TRBJ2-1 | NA | few | TRBV7-2 | TGTGCCAGCAGCTTAACCGGGTCCTACCCAAATGAGCAGTTCTTC | CASSLTGSYPNEQFF
TRBJ1-5 | NA | NA | TRBV19 | TGTGCCAGTAGTGGGGGATCGACCTTCGGACAGCCCCAGCATTTT | CASSGGSTFGQPQHF
TRBJ1-1 | NA | medium-sized | TRBV10-3 | TGTGCCATCAGTGAAGCGACAGTAATGAACACTGAAGCTTTCTTT | CAISEATVMNTEAFF